These 25 T cell receptor beta chains originate from one sample sequenced in a study of cytotoxic CD8 clonotypes in ibrutinib-treated CLL. Method: immunoSEQ multiplex PCR; TCRdb's copy keeps in-frame clones and lacks some. The repertoire includes almost 250,000 clones, 70% of them detected once, and roughly 14% sits in the top ten. The input for sequencing was PBMCs, taken after 24 months of ibrutinib treatment. These receptors came from a human donor with chronic lymphocytic leukemia.

The V call is TRBV6-4, the J call TRBJ2-1; 7 bases are a match to TRBD2. The germline V gene encodes CDR1 MRHNA and CDR2 SNTAGT. CDR3 size: 15 residues. V was clipped by 1 base and J by 5 bases; unmatched bases: 5. CDR3 loop: CASSDFPSGDNEQFF. As DNA, the CDR3 is TGTGCCAGCAGTGACTTTCCTAGCGGCGACAATGAGCAGTTCTTC.

J is TRBJ2-5 and V is TRBV18, with TRBD1 matching over 7 bases. This CDR3 region has 13 residues. The V gene's germline CDR1 is KGHSH and CDR2 LQKENI. J was trimmed by 3 bases and V by 3 bases; bases with no gene match: 1. Here the CDR3 reads CASSPTGKETQYF. CDR3 coding DNA: TGTGCCAGCTCACCGACAGGGAAAGAGACCCAGTACTTC.

The V and J genes are TRBV4-1 and TRBJ1-2, with unresolved D. V lost 1 base, J lost 8 bases, and 26 bases lay in between. The CDR3 has 18 residues. The germline V gene has CDR1 MGHRA and CDR2 YSYEKL. CDR3 loop: CASSQAKAKEPPPSGYTF. CDR3 DNA sequence: TGCGCCAGCAGCCAAGCGAAAGCGAAGGAACCGCCTCCATCCGGCTACACCTTC.

The chain employs TRBV5-1 and TRBJ2-1, with D unclear. Trimming took 2 bases from V and 8 from J, leaving 8 bases between them. This CDR3 is built from 12 residues. Germline V gene sequence: CDR1 SGHRS, CDR2 YFSETQ. CDR3 residues: CASSFKVDEQFF. In nucleotides, the CDR3 is TGCGCCAGCAGCTTTAAGGTCGATGAGCAGTTCTTC.

V and J are TRBV10-3 and TRBJ2-3; TRBD1 might be the D (5 bases). CDR3 length equals 11 residues. The V and J ends lost 8 bases and 3 bases respectively, with 6 bases between them. Per the germline V gene, CDR1 is ENHRY and CDR2 is SYGVKD. CDR3 nucleotide sequence: TGTGCCATCGGGGCAACAGATACGCAGTATTTT. As protein: CAIGATDTQYF.

The genes are TRBV11-2 and TRBJ2-1, with 11 bases lining up with TRBD1. The J segment lost 0 bases and the V segment lost 4 bases, leaving 2 bases of the junction unmatched. Germline V gene sequence: CDR1 SGHAT, CDR2 FQNNGV. There are 16 residues in the CDR3. CDR3 bases: TGTGCCAGCAGCTCCGGACAGGGGGCCTCCTACAATGAGCAGTTCTTC. The encoded protein is CASSSGQGASYNEQFF.

The chain links TRBV6-6 to TRBJ2-3, with D unclear. CDR3 length: 13 residues. Germline CDR1 is MNHNY and CDR2 is SVGAGI (reference sequence). V lost 10 bases and J 3 bases, leaving 14 bases between the germline ends. CDR3 region: CATASHVTDTQYF. In DNA form, the CDR3 reads TGTGCCACCGCTTCCCATGTTACAGATACGCAGTATTTT.

The J gene is TRBJ2-7, the V gene TRBV4-3, with unresolved D. Germline-derived CDR1 and CDR2 are LGHNA and YSLEER. V lost 1 base and J lost 7, with 11 bases in between. CDR3 length equals 13 residues. CDR3 DNA: TGCGCCAGCAGCCAAGGTATACGAGGTGAGCAGTACTTC. Translated, it gives CASSQGIRGEQYF.

The chain uses TRBV19 and TRBJ2-7, with 7 bases matching TRBD1. Germline trimming cut 4 bases from V and 3 bases from J; bases unmatched to any gene: 6. CDR1 is LNHDA, CDR2 SQIVND, per germline (reference sequence). The CDR3 sequence is 14 residues long. Written as DNA, the CDR3 is TGTGCCAGTAGTACGACAGGGTCTAGCTACGAGCAGTACTTC. As protein: CASSTTGSSYEQYF.

CDR3 nucleotides: TGTGCCAGTAGTATAGGGCTAGATACGCAGTATTTT. Protein product: CASSIGLDTQYF. The chain is built from TRBV19 and TRBJ2-3; no clear D. This CDR3 is built from 12 residues. Per germline, CDR1 LNHDA and CDR2 SQIVND (reference sequence). The germline V and J ends were trimmed by 1 base and 5 bases, with 4 bases remaining between them. The whole variable domain, remainder taken from reference TRBV19 and TRBJ2-3, is DGGITQSPKYLFRKEGQNVTLSCEQNLNHDAMYWYRQDPGQGLRLIYYSQIVNDFQKGDIAEGYSVSREKKESFPLTVTSAQKNPTAFYLCASSIGLDTQYFGPGTRLTVL.

V usage is TRBV6-6 and J usage is TRBJ2-3; 15 bases align to TRBD2. The J segment lost 6 bases and the V segment lost 6 bases, leaving 7 bases of the junction unmatched. The CDR3 consists of 16 residues. Germline CDR1 and CDR2: MNHNY and SVGAGI (reference sequence). The CDR3 loop is CASRPGLAGGPDTQYF. The CDR3 nucleotides read TGTGCCAGCAGACCGGGACTAGCGGGAGGCCCCGATACGCAGTATTTT.

This clone appeared a few times. The chain uses TRBV28 and TRBJ2-5, with D maybe TRBD1 (6 bases). V gave up 3 bases and J gave up 5 bases, with 16 bases separating them. CDR1 is MDHEN and CDR2 is SYDVKM in the germline V gene. The CDR3 is 15 amino acids. The CDR3 spells CASSFLTGIGETQYF. The CDR3 region has the DNA TGTGCCAGCAGTTTCCTAACAGGGATCGGTGAGACCCAGTACTTC.

J is TRBJ2-7 and V is TRBV14; unclear D gene. V lost 3 bases and J lost 3, with 15 bases in between. The germline V gene encodes CDR1 SGHDN and CDR2 FVKESK. CDR3 length: 15 residues. CDR3 DNA sequence: TGTGCCAGCAGCCATCTCGACGCGCGGCTCTACGAGCAGTACTTC. It codes for CASSHLDARLYEQYF.

This clone appeared a single time. J is TRBJ2-7 and V is TRBV29-1; D unclear. Trimming pared 0 bases from V and 6 bases from J, leaving 9 bases between. CDR3 length: 12 amino acids. Germline CDR1 reads SQVTM; CDR2 reads ANQGSEA. The CDR3 here is CSVEEGVGEQYF. CDR3 DNA sequence: TGCAGCGTTGAAGAGGGCGTGGGCGAGCAGTACTTC.

As DNA, the CDR3 is TGTGCCAGCAGCCCTTACCTAGGGACTCGCACAGATACGCAGTATTTT. Its translation is CASSPYLGTRTDTQYF. The chain joins TRBV28 to TRBJ2-3, with D perhaps matching TRBD2 (6 bases). The CDR3 is made up of 16 amino acids. Trimming stripped 6 bases from V and 1 base from J, with 17 bases between. Germline CDR1 reads MDHEN; CDR2 reads SYDVKM.

The rearrangement joins TRBV27 to TRBJ2-4, with TRBD2 matching over 7 bases. The CDR3 extends over 15 amino acids. The V and J ends lost 3 bases and 4 bases, in that order; junction bases with no gene match: 6. Per germline, CDR1 MNHEY and CDR2 SMNVEV (reference sequence). The CDR3 reads CASSFLAEPKNIQYF. As DNA, the CDR3 is TGTGCCAGCAGTTTCCTAGCGGAGCCAAAAAACATTCAGTACTTC.

The J gene is TRBJ2-1, the V gene TRBV4-3; TRBD2 might be the D (6 bases). The CDR3 has 14 amino acids. Trimming took off 0 bases at V and 15 bases at J, with 18 bases between the two ends. CDR1 is LGHNA, CDR2 YSLEER, per germline. The CDR3 coding sequence is TGCGCCAGCAGCCAAGATTGGCTCCCGGAGGGCCGGTTCTTC. Its protein is CASSQDWLPEGRFF.

This chain uses TRBV16 with TRBJ1-2, with no clear D. This CDR3 is 12 amino acids long. Germline V gene lookup returns CDR1 KGHSY and CDR2 FQNENV. Trimming pared 4 bases from V and 6 bases from J, leaving 9 bases between. CDR3 sequence: CASSRILDGYTF. The CDR3 nucleotides are TGTGCCAGCAGCCGGATTCTGGATGGCTACACCTTC.

This clone was recorded once. V gene TRBV30 combines with J gene TRBJ2-7, with 11 bases fitting TRBD2. The CDR3 consists of 13 residues. CDR1 and CDR2 (germline): GTSNPN, SVGIG (reference sequence). Trimming removed 5 bases from V and 6 bases from J; junction bases left unmatched: 6. The CDR3 protein is CAWGRLAGSEQYF. DNA for the CDR3: TGTGCCTGGGGAAGACTAGCGGGAAGCGAGCAGTACTTC.

This clone has a handful of counts. The junction departs from the called germline gene at one end, perhaps through a read error. This rearrangement joins TRBV7-7 to TRBJ2-5; 9 bases map to TRBD1. Germline CDR1 reads SSHAT; CDR2 reads FNYEAQ (reference sequence). CDR3 size: 15 residues. The chain's CDR3 is CASSLLGGQGQTQYF. The CDR3 bases are TGTGCTAGCAGCTTATTAGGGGGACAGGGCCAGACCCAGTACTTC.

V usage is TRBV21-1 and J usage is TRBJ2-7. TRBV21-1 is termed a pseudogene. The length of the CDR3 is 13 residues. CDR3 nucleotide sequence: TGTGCCAGCAGCAAAGCTTGGTTTTGCGAGCAGTACTTC. It is translated as CASSKAWFCEQYF.

The genes are TRBV27 and TRBJ2-7; D is possibly TRBD1 or TRBD2 (7 bases each). The CDR3 runs to 15 residues. V was clipped by 5 bases and J by 2 bases, with 16 bases between them. Germline-derived CDR1 and CDR2 are MNHEY and SMNVEV (reference sequence). CDR3 in DNA: TGTGCCAGCAGTCCGTACAGGGGAGGGACCTACGAGCAGTACTTC. Its protein is CASSPYRGGTYEQYF.

The chain recombines TRBV2 with TRBJ1-5; weak D call: TRBD1 (6 bases). Per germline, CDR1 SNHLY and CDR2 FYNNEI. V was trimmed by 5 bases and J by 7 bases, leaving 15 bases between them. CDR3 length: 14 residues. The CDR3: CASSQALGTQPQHF. For the CDR3, the DNA is TGTGCCAGCAGTCAGGCCCTCGGGACACAGCCCCAGCATTTT.

The V call is TRBV27, the J call TRBJ2-1; D is uncertain. This CDR3 has 12 amino acids. Trimming cost V 0 bases and J 5 bases, with 2 bases left between them. Germline V gene lookup returns CDR1 MNHEY and CDR2 SMNVEV (reference sequence). CDR3 nucleotides: TGTGCCAGCAGTTTATCTGACAATGAGCAGTTCTTC. It translates to CASSLSDNEQFF.

The J gene is TRBJ1-4, the V gene TRBV27; no reliable D call. This CDR3 comprises 17 residues. Germline-derived CDR1 and CDR2 are MNHEY and SMNVEV (reference sequence). Trimming took 2 bases from V and 7 from J, leaving 20 bases between them. CDR3 residues: CASSLMLPGGVGEKLFF. The CDR3 DNA follows: TGTGCCAGCAGTTTAATGCTCCCGGGCGGAGTAGGTGAAAAACTGTTTTTT.